This TCR beta chain was obtained from a study of cytomegalovirus exposure and HLA in healthy donors. Study in general: The study's early data release held roughly 91 million unique TCRs from HLA-typed donors. Overall study results and limits: For most TCR sequences rarity was the rule, although some public TCRs occurred in many donors.

Details on this clone: The antigen is not known.

The PCR contained 60 Vbeta and 13 Jbeta primers. Measured with immunoSEQ multiplex PCR; TCRdb has only the in-frame clones, and not every one. The sample shows about 180,000 clones, around three quarters of them seen only once. The TCR comes from a man aged 35-49 years in good health and CMV-seronegative. The source material was PBMCs.

Here the CDR3 reads CASSLEGRGVDTQYF. For the CDR3, the DNA is TGTGCCAGCAGCTTAGAGGGCAGGGGAGTAGATACGCAGTATTTT. The chain recombines TRBV11-3 with TRBJ2-3; weak D call: TRBD1 (6 bases). The CDR3 is 15 residues long. V gave up 0 bases and J gave up 5 bases, with 12 bases separating them. Germline V gives CDR1 SGHNT, CDR2 YENEEA.